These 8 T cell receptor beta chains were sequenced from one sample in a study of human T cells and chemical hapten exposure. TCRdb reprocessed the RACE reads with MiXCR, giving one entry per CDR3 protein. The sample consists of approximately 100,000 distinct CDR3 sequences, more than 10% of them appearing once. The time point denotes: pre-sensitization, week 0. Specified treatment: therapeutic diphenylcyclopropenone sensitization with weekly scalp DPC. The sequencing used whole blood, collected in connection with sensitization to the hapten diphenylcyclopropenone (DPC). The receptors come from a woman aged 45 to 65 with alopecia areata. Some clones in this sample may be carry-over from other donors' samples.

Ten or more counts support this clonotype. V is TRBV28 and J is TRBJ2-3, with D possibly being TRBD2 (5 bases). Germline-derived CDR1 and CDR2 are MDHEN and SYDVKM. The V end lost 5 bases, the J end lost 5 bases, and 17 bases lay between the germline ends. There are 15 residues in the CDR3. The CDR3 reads CASSRSGNLRDTQYF. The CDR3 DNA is TGTGCCAGCAGTCGCTCCGGGAACCTGCGAGATACGCAGTATTTT.

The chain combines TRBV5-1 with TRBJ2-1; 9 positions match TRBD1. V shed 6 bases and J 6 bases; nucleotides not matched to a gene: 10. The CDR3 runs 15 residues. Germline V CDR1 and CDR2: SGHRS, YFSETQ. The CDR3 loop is CASTKGDREGNEQFF. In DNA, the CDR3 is TGCGCCAGCACCAAGGGGGACAGGGAGGGCAATGAGCAGTTCTTC. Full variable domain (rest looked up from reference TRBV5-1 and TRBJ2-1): KAGVTQTPRYLIKTRGQQVTLSCSPISGHRSVSWYQQTPGQGLQFLFEYFSETQRNKGNFPGRFSGRQFSNSRSEMNVSTLELGDSALYLCASTKGDREGNEQFFGPGTRLTVL.

The CDR3 nucleotides are TGTGCCAGCAGCTTAGCCCGGACAGTGAACACTGAAGCTTTCTTT. Protein sequence: CASSLARTVNTEAFF. This chain connects TRBV7-2 to TRBJ1-1; D might be TRBD1 (6 bases). The CDR3 runs to 15 residues. Germline V gives CDR1 SGHTA, CDR2 FQGNSA. With 0 bases removed from V and 0 bases from J, the gap between germline ends came to 8 bases.

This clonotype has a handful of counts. The CDR3 nucleotides read TGTGCCAGCAGCTCAGGACAGGGCGACACTGAAGCTTTCTTT. Amino acids: CASSSGQGDTEAFF. The chain carries TRBV7-9 and TRBJ1-1; 8 bases are shared with TRBD1. J lost 3 bases, V lost 4 bases, and 4 bases had no gene match. CDR3 length: 14 residues. The germline V gene encodes CDR1 SEHNR and CDR2 FQNEAQ (reference sequence).

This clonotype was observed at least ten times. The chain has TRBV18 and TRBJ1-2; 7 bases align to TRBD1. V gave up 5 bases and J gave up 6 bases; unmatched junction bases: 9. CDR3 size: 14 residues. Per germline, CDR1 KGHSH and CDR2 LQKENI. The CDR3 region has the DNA TGTGCCAGCTCAGAACAAAGGGGGCAAGATGGCTACACCTTC. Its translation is CASSEQRGQDGYTF. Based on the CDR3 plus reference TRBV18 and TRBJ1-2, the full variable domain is NAGVMQNPRHLVRRRGQEARLRCSPMKGHSHVYWYRQLPEEGLKFMVYLQKENIIDESGMPKERFSAEFPKEGPSILRIQQVVRGDSAAYFCASSEQRGQDGYTFGSGTRLTVV.

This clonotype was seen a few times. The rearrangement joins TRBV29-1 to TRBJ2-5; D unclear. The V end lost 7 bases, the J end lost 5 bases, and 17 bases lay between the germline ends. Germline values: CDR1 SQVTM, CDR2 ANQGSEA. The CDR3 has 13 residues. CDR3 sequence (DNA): TGCAGCGCCATGTCCCCAGGAAGGGAGACCCAGTACTTC. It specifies CSAMSPGRETQYF.

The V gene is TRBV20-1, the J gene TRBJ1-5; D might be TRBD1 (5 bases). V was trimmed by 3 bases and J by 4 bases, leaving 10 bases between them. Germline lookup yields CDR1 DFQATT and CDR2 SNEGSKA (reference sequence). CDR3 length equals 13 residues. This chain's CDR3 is CSARGVGNQPQHF. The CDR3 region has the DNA TGCAGTGCTAGGGGGGTCGGTAATCAGCCCCAGCATTTT.

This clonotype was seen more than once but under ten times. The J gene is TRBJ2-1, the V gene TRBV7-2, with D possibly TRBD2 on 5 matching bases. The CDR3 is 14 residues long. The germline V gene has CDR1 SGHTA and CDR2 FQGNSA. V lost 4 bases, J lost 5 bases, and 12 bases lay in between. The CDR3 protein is CASSWKRGNNEQFF. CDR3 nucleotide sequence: TGTGCCAGCAGCTGGAAGAGAGGGAACAATGAGCAGTTCTTC.